Below, one T cell receptor beta chain is given with its context. The data derive from a study of shared clonotypes between healthy human individuals. V gave up 0 bases and J gave up 3 bases, with 11 bases separating them. Germline V lookup: CDR1 SGHAT, CDR2 FQNNGV. The CDR3 totals 16 residues. Sequencing was performed with immunoSEQ multiplex PCR; in TCRdb, only in-frame clones are kept and a portion is missing. Of about 680,000 clones listed, about 92% are singletons. CD8 cells regarded as naive lacked CD45RO, were positively chosen for CCR7, and omitted terminally differentiated effector memory CD45RA+ cells. Every donor, a Caucasian adult, lived in Nashville, Tennessee.

The rearrangement uses TRBV11-2 and TRBJ1-4; D remains ambiguous. Sequencing used naive CD8+ T cells sorted from blood. The receptor was isolated from a man aged 30-40 years in good health. The CDR3: CASSLDLARPNEKLFF. The CDR3 DNA sequence: TGTGCCAGCAGCTTAGATTTGGCCAGGCCTAATGAAAAACTGTTTTTT.